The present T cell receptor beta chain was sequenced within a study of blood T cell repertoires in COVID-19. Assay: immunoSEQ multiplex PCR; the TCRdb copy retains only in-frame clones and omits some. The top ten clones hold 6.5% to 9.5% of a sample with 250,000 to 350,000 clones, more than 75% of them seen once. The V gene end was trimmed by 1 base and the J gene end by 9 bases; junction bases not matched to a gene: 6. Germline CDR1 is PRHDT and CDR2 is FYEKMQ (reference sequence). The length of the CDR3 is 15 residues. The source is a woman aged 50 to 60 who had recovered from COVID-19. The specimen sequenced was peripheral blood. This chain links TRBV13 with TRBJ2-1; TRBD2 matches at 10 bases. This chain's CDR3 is CASSLAASGGFEQFF. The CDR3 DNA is TGTGCCAGCAGCTTAGCGGCTAGCGGGGGATTTGAGCAGTTCTTC.